These 27 T cell receptor beta chains originate from one sample sequenced in a study of beta chain features in type 1 diabetes (dated by TCRdb to the late 2010s). Library construction relied on the immunoSEQ multiplex PCR assay. All of the isolated RNA was reverse transcribed with the High Capacity cDNA Reverse Transcription Kit, so expressed TCRB transcripts were sequenced. Not all clones reach the TCRdb copy of this immuneACCESS table, which keeps in-frame sequences only. Checked studies attribute under half of the gap to unresolved V genes and leave the rest unexplained. Present in this sample are hundreds of thousands of clones, about 16% of which were seen just once. The ten largest account for around 0.1% of the sample. Sequencing used naive CD4+ T cells from blood. The sample's cell subset or site label, decoded: true naive CD4+ T cells. These receptor sequences come from a man younger than 30 in good health.

This clone was observed a few times. The genes are TRBV7-3 and TRBJ1-1; D remains ambiguous. CDR1 is SGHTA and CDR2 is FQGTGA in the germline V gene. The V end was cut by 5 bases, the J end by 4 bases, with 11 bases between. The CDR3 extends over 13 amino acids. CDR3 coding DNA: TGTGCCAGCAGCAAAGAAAGGATCACTGAAGCTTTCTTT. This sequence encodes CASSKERITEAFF.

This clone was detected a few times. The sample carries other DNA sequences with the same CDR3. V gene TRBV30 combines with J gene TRBJ1-2; no clear D. V lost 0 bases and J lost 8, with 13 bases in between. The CDR3 is made up of 13 amino acids. The germline CDR1 and CDR2 sequences are GTSNPN and SVGIG (reference sequence). This CDR3 is CAWSVNTGRGYTF. The CDR3 nucleotides read TGTGCCTGGAGTGTGAACACGGGTCGGGGCTACACCTTC.

The genes are TRBV5-1 and TRBJ2-7; D remains unclear. The germline CDR1 and CDR2 sequences are SGHRS and YFSETQ. V gave up 4 bases and J gave up 7 bases, with 18 bases separating them. The CDR3 totals 14 residues. The DNA of the CDR3 is TGCGCCAGCAGCATCCAGACACGTCCTGGGGAGCAGTACTTC. It specifies CASSIQTRPGEQYF. Filled out from reference TRBV5-1 and TRBJ2-7, the complete variable domain reads KAGVTQTPRYLIKTRGQQVTLSCSPISGHRSVSWYQQTPGQGLQFLFEYFSETQRNKGNFPGRFSGRQFSNSRSEMNVSTLELGDSALYLCASSIQTRPGEQYFGPGTRLTVT.

This chain connects TRBV4-2 to TRBJ1-1; possibly TRBD1 for D (5 bases). Trimming pared 4 bases from V and 0 bases from J, leaving 9 bases between. Germline V gives CDR1 LGHNA, CDR2 YNFKEQ. This CDR3 is built from 14 residues. The CDR3 here is CASSLGGMNTEAFF. For the CDR3, the DNA is TGTGCCAGCAGCCTCGGGGGGATGAACACTGAAGCTTTCTTT.

The chain links TRBV7-2 to TRBJ2-7, with 7 bases fitting TRBD2. The CDR3 loop spans 13 amino acids. The germline V gene encodes CDR1 SGHTA and CDR2 FQGNSA. The V segment lost 5 bases and the J segment 7 bases; nucleotides outside the gene matches: 8. The CDR3 loop reads CASSLAGGREQYF. The CDR3 DNA reads TGTGCCAGCAGCCTTGCCGGGGGGAGGGAGCAGTACTTC.

V usage is TRBV6-1 and J usage is TRBJ1-1; D remains ambiguous. The CDR3 has 13 amino acids. Germline values: CDR1 MNHNS, CDR2 SASEGT. Deletions cut 2 bases from V and 7 bases from J, with 11 bases between. Here the CDR3 DNA reads TGTGCCAGCAGTGAACGCGCGTGGTATGAAGCTTTCTTT. Protein product: CASSERAWYEAFF.

The V and J genes are TRBV5-4 and TRBJ2-5; tentatively, D is TRBD1 (6 bases). Germline-derived CDR1 and CDR2 are SGHNT and YYREEE (reference sequence). Trimming took 4 bases from V and 9 from J, leaving 10 bases between them. This CDR3 comprises 11 residues. DNA of the CDR3: TGTGCCAGCAGCACCGAGGGGGCCCAGTACTTC. Encoded protein: CASSTEGAQYF.

This clone was detected a few times. This chain uses TRBV19 with TRBJ2-6; D remains unclear. The CDR3 is 15 residues long. Germline loops: CDR1 LNHDA, CDR2 SQIVND (reference sequence). V was trimmed by 4 bases and J by 0 bases, leaving 7 bases between them. CDR3 coding DNA: TGTGCCAGTAGTACTCACAGCTCTGGGGCCAACGTCCTGACTTTC. Translating gives CASSTHSSGANVLTF.

This clone occurred a few times. The chain combines TRBV4-1 with TRBJ1-4; unclear D gene. The germline V and J ends were trimmed by 4 bases and 7 bases, with 25 bases remaining between them. Germline CDR1 is MGHRA and CDR2 is YSYEKL. The CDR3 consists of 18 residues. CDR3 sequence reads: CASSRLGGLVGTGEKLFF. The DNA of the CDR3 is TGCGCCAGCAGCCGCCTAGGAGGGCTCGTAGGCACCGGTGAAAAACTGTTTTTT.

This clone was seen more than once but under ten times. The rearrangement joins TRBV6-4 to TRBJ1-1, with 8 bases lining up with TRBD1. V was pared by 5 bases and J by 7 bases, with 3 bases of the junction left unmatched. This CDR3 is 12 amino acids long. CDR1 MRHNA and CDR2 SNTAGT come from the germline V gene. The CDR3 DNA reads as TGTGCCAGCAGTCAGGGGGCTGGTGAAGCTTTCTTT. This encodes CASSQGAGEAFF.

The chain carries TRBV7-3 and TRBJ2-7, with D unclear. CDR1 and CDR2 from the germline V gene are SGHTA and FQGTGA. Trimming stripped 5 bases from V and 3 bases from J, with 14 bases between. The CDR3 runs 14 residues. The CDR3 sequence is CASSALTGLYEQYF. Here the CDR3 DNA reads TGTGCCAGCAGCGCACTAACGGGTCTCTACGAGCAGTACTTC.

This chain uses TRBV7-9 with TRBJ1-2; no clear D. Per the germline V gene, CDR1 is SEHNR and CDR2 is FQNEAQ (reference sequence). The CDR3 is 16 residues long. V was shortened by 0 bases and J by 7 bases, with 18 bases between the two germline ends. This CDR3 is CASSLATGLQRPGYTF. The CDR3 DNA is TGTGCCAGCAGCTTAGCTACCGGACTCCAGCGGCCTGGCTACACCTTC.

V is TRBV7-3 and J is TRBJ2-4; 7 nucleotides match TRBD2. CDR1 and CDR2 (germline): SGHTA, FQGTGA. The CDR3 consists of 15 residues. The trim removed 4 bases at V and 2 bases at J, leaving 5 bases unmatched. In DNA, the CDR3 is TGTGCCAGCAGCTCCTGGGGAGGGTCCAAAAACATTCAGTACTTC. Residues: CASSSWGGSKNIQYF.

This clone was counted only a few times. The CDR3 DNA reads TGTGCCAGCAGCTTCCTGGGTGGAGGCACTGAAGCTTTCTTT. This sequence encodes CASSFLGGGTEAFF. The chain employs TRBV11-3 and TRBJ1-1; D is unresolved. CDR1 is SGHNT and CDR2 is YENEEA in the germline V gene. Trimming shortened V by 3 bases and J by 4 bases, and 12 bases separated the two germline ends. The length of the CDR3 is 14 residues.

This clone was seen a few times. This chain links TRBV2 with TRBJ2-3, with D perhaps being TRBD1 or TRBD2 (5 bases each). Trimming removed 8 bases from V and 6 bases from J, with 18 bases in between. The CDR3 loop spans 14 amino acids. Germline V CDR1 and CDR2: SNHLY, FYNNEI. The CDR3 nucleotides read TGTGCCAGCGGTGCAGGGAGAGACGGGGATACGCAGTATTTT. Translating gives CASGAGRDGDTQYF. The entire variable domain, with the rest obtained from reference TRBV2 and TRBJ2-3, is as follows: EPEVTQTPSHQVTQMGQEVILRCVPISNHLYFYWYRQILGQKVEFLVSFYNNEISEKSEIFDDQFSVERPDGSNFTLKIRSTKLEDSAMYFCASGAGRDGDTQYFGPGTRLTVL.

In its sample, this clone was seen a few times. This chain links TRBV29-1 with TRBJ2-7; maybe TRBD1 (5 bases). Germline values: CDR1 SQVTM, CDR2 ANQGSEA. This CDR3 comprises 13 residues. V was cut by 3 bases and J by 1 base, with 10 bases left in between. The CDR3: CSVDQGASYEQYF. The CDR3 bases are TGCAGCGTTGATCAGGGTGCGTCCTACGAGCAGTACTTC.

This clone occurred a few times. The rearrangement uses TRBV29-1 and TRBJ2-5, with D perhaps matching TRBD2 (5 bases). The closer fit of TRBJ2-7 to the DNA end suggests the J call may be wrong. The CDR3 contains 12 residues. Germline V CDR1 and CDR2: SQVTM, ANQGSEA. CDR3 protein: CSVEVTSDEQYF. In nucleotides, the CDR3 is TGCAGCGTTGAAGTTACTAGTGACGAGCAGTACTTC.

The chain couples TRBV30 to TRBJ2-7; D may correspond to TRBD1 or TRBD2 (5 bases each). This CDR3 spans 14 amino acids. V was shortened by 1 base and J by 1 base, with 11 bases between the two germline ends. The germline V gene has CDR1 GTSNPN and CDR2 SVGIG (reference sequence). CDR3 DNA: TGTGCCTGGAGTGAGGGACCAGTTTCCTACGAGCAGTACTTC. It codes for CAWSEGPVSYEQYF.

The CDR3 coding sequence is TGCAGCGTTGTACGGGGGCGTAATGAGCAGTTCTTC. It yields the protein CSVVRGRNEQFF. The chain is built from TRBV29-1 and TRBJ2-1; D tentatively fits TRBD1 or TRBD2 (6 bases each). CDR3 length: 12 amino acids. With 4 bases removed from V and 7 bases from J, the gap between germline ends came to 11 bases. Per the germline V gene, CDR1 is SQVTM and CDR2 is ANQGSEA.

In its sample, this clone was seen a few times. The chain carries TRBV27 and TRBJ2-5; 8 nucleotides align to TRBD1. The V and J ends lost 8 bases and 0 bases, in that order; junction bases with no gene match: 8. Germline V gene sequence: CDR1 MNHEY, CDR2 SMNVEV (reference sequence). The CDR3 has 15 amino acids. The DNA of the CDR3 is TGTGCCAGCGGGGTGGGACAGGCATACCAAGAGACCCAGTACTTC. This sequence encodes CASGVGQAYQETQYF.

The CDR3 is CASSYSDRSGNTIYF. DNA for the CDR3: TGTGCCAGCAGTTACTCCGACAGGTCTGGAAACACCATATATTTT. This chain joins TRBV6-5 and TRBJ1-3; TRBD1 might be the D (6 bases). Germline V gives CDR1 MNHEY, CDR2 SVGAGI. Trimming shortened V by 0 bases and J by 1 base, and 7 bases separated the two germline ends. The length of the CDR3 is 15 residues.

This clone was counted a few times. V is TRBV14 and J is TRBJ2-3, with D unresolved. This CDR3 contains 16 residues. V was pared by 2 bases and J by 0 bases, with 12 bases between. Germline lookup yields CDR1 SGHDN and CDR2 FVKESK. CDR3: CASSQRRETSTDTQYF. CDR3 bases: TGTGCCAGCAGCCAAAGGCGAGAGACTAGCACAGATACGCAGTATTTT.

The genes are TRBV5-1 and TRBJ2-1; 12 positions match TRBD2. This CDR3 has 17 residues. Germline CDR1 and CDR2: SGHRS and YFSETQ. Trimming took 3 bases from V and 4 from J; bases not matched to a gene: 8. CDR3 region: CASSYIASGRVYNEQFF. In DNA form, the CDR3 reads TGCGCCAGCAGCTATATAGCTAGCGGGAGGGTTTACAATGAGCAGTTCTTC.

This sequence joins TRBV28 and TRBJ2-6; D ambiguous. From germline, CDR1 is MDHEN and CDR2 SYDVKM. The CDR3 has 16 residues. Trimming removed 5 bases at V and 4 bases at J, with 15 bases between. The CDR3 DNA follows: TGTGCCAGCAGTCCTAAAACCATGAAAGGGGCCAACGTCCTGACTTTC. Translated: CASSPKTMKGANVLTF.

CDR3 DNA: TGTGCCAGCAGCGCTTGGACAGGGACCTACGAGCAGTACTTC. It is translated as CASSAWTGTYEQYF. The chain has TRBV14 and TRBJ2-7, with 8 bases that match TRBD1. With 5 bases clipped from V and 2 bases from J, the junction kept 5 bases outside the gene matches. The CDR3 contains 14 residues. Germline V gene data show CDR1 as SGHDN and CDR2 as FVKESK.

The chain recombines TRBV7-2 with TRBJ2-7, with 8 bases lining up with TRBD1. The CDR3 loop spans 13 amino acids. Per the germline V gene, CDR1 is SGHTA and CDR2 is FQGNSA. V was pared by 2 bases and J by 6 bases, with 3 bases of the junction left unmatched. The CDR3 coding sequence is TGTGCCAGCAGCTTATCAGGGGGCCGCGAGCAGTACTTC. Translation: CASSLSGGREQYF.

This chain links TRBV5-1 with TRBJ2-2; TRBD1 matches 7 bases. Germline CDR1 and CDR2: SGHRS and YFSETQ. The trim removed 4 bases at V and 6 bases at J, leaving 6 bases unmatched. The CDR3 extends over 14 amino acids. Here the CDR3 DNA reads TGCGCCAGCAGCCCGAAGACAGGGTCCGGGGAGCTGTTTTTT. This encodes CASSPKTGSGELFF.